A single count supports the clone carrying this T cell receptor beta chain. Antigen specificity is unknown. The entry originates in a study of cytomegalovirus exposure and HLA in healthy donors. V shed 4 bases, J shed 11 bases, and the junction held 13 bases outside the gene matches. Germline loops: CDR1 SGHRS, CDR2 YFSETQ. The CDR3 has 16 residues. Overall study results and limits: Common viral pathogens seemed to be connected with several of the most significant clusters, according to a later analysis. HLA alleles were associated with 15,000 to 20,000 TCR beta sequences in a later analysis at 0.05 false discovery rate. Sequencing likely generated an artifact that appeared as a cluster of highly shared sequence variants. Rates of TCR association differed by HLA locus in a later analysis, with DRB1 highest and HLA-C lowest.

The PCR used 60 Vbeta and 13 Jbeta primers. Here immunoSEQ multiplex PCR was the method, and the copy in TCRdb shows in-frame clones only, minus some. The repertoire includes around 50,000 clones, approximately 83% of them detected once, and approximately 4% sits in the top ten. The sequenced sample consisted of PBMCs. The TCR comes from a man aged 25-40 years in good health and CMV-seronegative. The chain couples TRBV5-1 to TRBJ1-6; 9 nucleotides align to TRBD1. The CDR3 DNA follows: TGCGCCAGCAGCCTTTACTCGGGACAGGGCCGTCCACCCCTCCACTTT. It translates to CASSLYSGQGRPPLHF.